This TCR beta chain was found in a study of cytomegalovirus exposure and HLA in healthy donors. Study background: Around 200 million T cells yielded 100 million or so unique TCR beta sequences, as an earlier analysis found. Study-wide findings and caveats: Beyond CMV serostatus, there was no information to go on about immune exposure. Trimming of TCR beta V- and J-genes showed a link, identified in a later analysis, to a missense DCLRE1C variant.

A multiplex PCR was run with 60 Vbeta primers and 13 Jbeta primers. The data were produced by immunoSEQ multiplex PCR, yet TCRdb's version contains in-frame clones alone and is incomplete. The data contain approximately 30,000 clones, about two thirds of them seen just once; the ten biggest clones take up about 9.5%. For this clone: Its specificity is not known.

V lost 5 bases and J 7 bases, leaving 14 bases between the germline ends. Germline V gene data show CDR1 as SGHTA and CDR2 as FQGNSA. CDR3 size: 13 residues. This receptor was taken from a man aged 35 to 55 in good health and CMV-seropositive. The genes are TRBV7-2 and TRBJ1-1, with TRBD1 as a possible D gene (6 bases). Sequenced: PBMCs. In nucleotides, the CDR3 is TGTGCCAGCAGCGGTCGCGGACAGCATGAAGCTTTCTTT. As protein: CASSGRGQHEAFF.